This passage covers 5 T cell receptor beta chains from one sample sequenced in a study of blood T cell repertoires in COVID-19. Measured with immunoSEQ multiplex PCR; TCRdb has only the in-frame clones, and not every one. The top ten clones hold 2% to 2.5% of a sample with more than 85,000 clones, nearly 90% of them seen once. The sequenced sample consisted of peripheral blood. The source of these receptors is a man aged 50-59 years with active COVID-19.

The chain recombines TRBV3-1 (or the pseudogene TRBV3-2) with TRBJ1-1; D remains unclear. CDR3 length: 12 amino acids. Trimming removed 0 bases from V and 6 bases from J, with 5 bases in between. Per germline, CDR1 LGHDT and CDR2 YNNKEL (reference sequence). CDR3 sequence reads: CASSQDRSEAFF. CDR3 coding DNA: TGTGCCAGCAGCCAAGACAGGTCTGAAGCTTTCTTT.

The J gene is TRBJ1-5, the V gene TRBV4-2, with a tentative D call TRBD1 (6 bases). There are 16 residues in the CDR3. CDR1 LGHNA and CDR2 YNFKEQ come from the germline V gene. V lost 0 bases and J lost 4, with 13 bases in between. CDR3 sequence reads: CASSQEWRQDNQPQHF. The CDR3 DNA reads TGTGCCAGCAGCCAAGAATGGAGACAGGATAATCAGCCCCAGCATTTT.

The CDR3 here is CASSYGETATNEQFF. The CDR3 DNA reads TGTGCCAGCTCTTATGGAGAAACCGCTACCAATGAGCAGTTCTTC. J is TRBJ2-1 and V is TRBV2; D is ambiguous. CDR1 SNHLY and CDR2 FYNNEI come from the germline V gene. The length of the CDR3 is 15 residues. V lost 8 bases and J 6 bases, leaving 20 bases between the germline ends.

This sequence joins TRBV6-6 and TRBJ1-2; D might be TRBD1 (5 bases). Trimming took 6 bases from V and 5 from J, leaving 16 bases between them. The germline V gene has CDR1 MNHNY and CDR2 SVGAGI (reference sequence). CDR3 length: 14 residues. CDR3 in amino acids: CASSSDNGGYGYTF. Written as DNA, the CDR3 is TGTGCCAGCAGCTCGGACAACGGGGGTTATGGCTACACCTTC.

CDR3: CASSLSSLTADYGYTF. The CDR3 nucleotides read TGCGCCAGCAGCTTGTCCTCCTTAACAGCAGACTATGGCTACACCTTC. The genes are TRBV5-1 and TRBJ1-2; D remains ambiguous. V was shortened by 1 base and J by 3 bases, with 16 bases between the two germline ends. The CDR3 consists of 16 residues. The germline CDR1 and CDR2 sequences are SGHRS and YFSETQ.